This T cell receptor beta chain derives from a study of blood T cells in healthy people across ages. This CDR3 has 16 amino acids. With 3 bases removed from V and 5 bases from J, the gap between germline ends came to 19 bases. This clonotype has more than one count but fewer than ten. A second 7 to 11 cycle PCR used barcoded and J-beta primers. TCRdb ran MiXCR on the 5' RACE reads and lists one entry per CDR3 protein. The sample has roughly 800,000 distinct CDR3 sequences; around 25% are singletons. Separately, the same data were catalogued under a study of T cells of mothers and their children.

This TCR derives from a boy between 10 and 17 years old in good health. The V call is TRBV12-3 or TRBV12-4, the J call TRBJ2-5; D remains ambiguous. The specimen was blood. DNA of the CDR3: TGTGCCAGCAGTTTTTATCCAGGTAGGGTCGAGGAGACCCAGTACTTC. The encoded protein is CASSFYPGRVEETQYF.